The rows below give T cell receptor beta chains drawn from one sample of a study of blood T cell repertoires in COVID-19. Produced via immunoSEQ multiplex PCR; TCRdb's table is partial and in-frame only. The repertoire holds 30,000 to 40,000 clones, with 91% as singletons. The sample consisted of peripheral blood. Every receptor here comes from a human donor in a cohort sampled during active COVID-19. Each CDR3 is given with its conserved first and last residue. The D gene is left open where the match is weak. Clone size is given for some rows only: seen once, a few or many times, or a class if the clone is expanded.

-	TRBV24-1	-	TRBJ2-3	CATSDSQGGGPTDTQYF	TGTGCCACCAGTGATTCACAAGGGGGAGGGCCCACAGATACGCAGTATTTT
once	TRBV19	-	TRBJ2-3	CASSILGQATDTQYF	TGTGCCAGTAGTATATTGGGCCAGGCCACAGATACGCAGTATTTT
-	TRBV19	TRBD1	TRBJ2-2	CATGGQGRSTGELFF	TGTGCCACCGGAGGACAGGGCAGGAGCACCGGGGAGCTGTTTTTT
-	TRBV18	TRBD2	TRBJ2-3	CASSPGTSLRGAQYF	TGTGCCAGCTCACCTGGGACTAGCTTACGAGGGGCGCAGTATTTT
-	TRBV5-1	TRBD2	TRBJ2-2	CASSLRTSLQGTGELFF	TGCGCCAGCAGCCTCCGGACTAGCCTACAAGGCACCGGGGAGCTGTTTTTT
once	TRBV18	-	TRBJ1-1	CASSPPRGATEAFF	TGTGCCAGCTCACCACCGCGAGGTGCCACTGAAGCTTTCTTT
-	TRBV7-3	-	TRBJ2-3	CASSLGGVGDTQYF	TGTGCCAGCAGCCTAGGGGGAGTCGGAGATACGCAGTATTTT
-	TRBV29-1	-	TRBJ1-4	CSVGQGLYEKLFF	TGCAGCGTTGGGCAGGGCCTTTATGAAAAACTGTTTTTT
-	TRBV28	-	TRBJ1-2	CASSLGRVNGYTF	TGTGCCAGCAGCTTAGGGCGGGTGAATGGCTACACCTTC
few	TRBV5-1	TRBD1	TRBJ2-2	CASSRTGWGGELFF	TGCGCCAGCAGCCGGACAGGGTGGGGCGGGGAGCTGTTTTTT
-	TRBV7-2	-	TRBJ1-1	CASSLSSGGKAFF	TGTGCCAGCAGCTTATCTTCGGGCGGGAAAGCTTTCTTT
-	TRBV30	-	TRBJ2-2	CAWSVLQGETGELFF	TGTGCCTGGAGTGTACTACAGGGAGAGACCGGGGAGCTGTTTTTT
-	TRBV7-2	TRBD1	TRBJ1-4	CASSAYRGRREKLFF	TGTGCCAGCAGCGCTTACAGGGGGCGGCGTGAAAAACTGTTTTTT
-	TRBV11-3	TRBD1	TRBJ2-3	CASSDRARTDTQYF	TGTGCCAGCAGTGACAGGGCCCGCACAGATACGCAGTATTTT
-	TRBV11-3	-	TRBJ2-1	CASKPLLAGNNEQFF	TGTGCCAGCAAACCTCTCTTGGCGGGAAATAATGAGCAGTTCTTC
-	TRBV23-1	-	TRBJ1-4	CASSSETGDEKLFF	TGCGCCAGCAGTTCGGAGACAGGAGATGAAAAACTGTTTTTT
-	TRBV5-4	TRBD1	TRBJ1-2	CASSPRDRLLGGYTF	TGTGCCAGCAGCCCCCGGGACAGGCTATTGGGAGGCTACACCTTC
-	TRBV5-1	-	TRBJ2-5	CASSLSAGAVETQYF	TGCGCCAGCAGCTTGTCTGCAGGGGCTGTGGAGACCCAGTACTTC
-	TRBV7-9	-	TRBJ1-1	CASSLMQGETEAFF	TGTGCCAGCAGTCTTATGCAGGGTGAGACTGAAGCTTTCTTT
-	TRBV9	-	TRBJ2-5	CASSPRTLETQYF	TGTGCCAGCAGCCCCCGGACTCTAGAGACCCAGTACTTC
-	TRBV29-1	-	TRBJ2-1	CSVVDTSSYNEQFF	TGCAGCGTCGTCGACACCAGCTCCTACAATGAGCAGTTCTTC
medium-sized	TRBV24-1	TRBD2	TRBJ2-2	CATQTSGANTGELFF	TGTGCCACCCAAACTAGCGGGGCGAACACCGGGGAGCTGTTTTTT
-	TRBV5-1	-	TRBJ1-4	CASSPTPGVNEKLFF	TGCGCCAGCAGCCCTACCCCAGGGGTCAATGAAAAACTGTTTTTT
-	TRBV11-2	TRBD2	TRBJ2-3	CASSQMGGTLFTDTQYF	TGTGCCAGCAGCCAAATGGGGGGGACCCTTTTTACAGATACGCAGTATTTT
-	TRBV7-2	TRBD2	TRBJ2-3	CASSEAGAYTDTQYF	TGTGCCAGCAGCGAAGCGGGGGCGTACACAGATACGCAGTATTTT
-	TRBV24-1	-	TRBJ2-6	CATLQVFPSSGANVLTF	TGTGCCACGTTACAGGTTTTCCCGAGCTCTGGGGCCAACGTCCTGACTTTC
-	TRBV5-5	TRBD2	TRBJ2-5	CASSLRGGGQETQYF	TGTGCCAGCAGTCTCCGTGGGGGGGGCCAAGAGACCCAGTACTTC
-	TRBV19	-	TRBJ1-1	CASRLRPPGDTEAFF	TGTGCCAGTCGCTTACGACCGCCCGGGGACACTGAAGCTTTCTTT
-	TRBV18	-	TRBJ1-3	CASSRGGPSSGNTIYF	TGTGCCAGCTCACGAGGCGGCCCTTCCTCTGGAAACACCATATATTTT
-	TRBV4-1	-	TRBJ1-2	CASSQDPTARGGLYRYGYTF	TGCGCCAGCAGCCAAGATCCTACGGCCCGCGGGGGGCTATATCGCTATGGCTACACCTTC
-	TRBV6-5	TRBD2	TRBJ2-3	CASSHQRGHTDTQYF	TGTGCCAGCAGTCATCAGCGGGGCCACACAGATACGCAGTATTTT
once	TRBV5-1	-	TRBJ2-2	CASSQFMTAGELFF	TGCGCCAGCAGCCAATTCATGACAGCCGGGGAGCTGTTTTTT
-	TRBV3-1/TRBV3-2	-	TRBJ2-1	CASSPRLPFSYNEQFF	TGTGCCAGCAGCCCCCGACTACCCTTCTCCTACAATGAGCAGTTCTTC
-	TRBV19	TRBD1	TRBJ1-3	CASSTHRGSGNTIYF	TGTGCCAGTAGTACCCACAGGGGCTCTGGAAACACCATATATTTT
-	TRBV19	TRBD1	TRBJ2-2	CASRLSGGTGELFF	TGTGCCAGTAGATTATCAGGGGGCACCGGGGAGCTGTTTTTT
-	TRBV3-1/TRBV3-2	TRBD1	TRBJ1-6	CASSQGTGIYNSPLHF	TGTGCCAGCAGCCAAGGGACAGGCATCTATAATTCACCCCTCCACTTT
-	TRBV27	-	TRBJ1-1	CASSLWAGGSGTEAFF	TGTGCCAGCAGTTTATGGGCCGGCGGCAGCGGCACTGAAGCTTTCTTT
-	TRBV29-1	-	TRBJ1-2	CSVPTTYRFDGYTF	TGCAGCGTTCCTACTACGTACAGGTTCGATGGCTACACCTTC
-	TRBV25-1	-	TRBJ1-1	CASSATGLNTEAFF	TGTGCCAGCAGTGCGACAGGCTTGAACACTGAAGCTTTCTTT
-	TRBV19	-	TRBJ1-5	CASSITQNQPQHF	TGTGCCAGTAGTATAACACAGAATCAGCCCCAGCATTTT
-	TRBV2	-	TRBJ2-1	CASSEEEGGPSYNEQFF	TGTGCCAGCAGTGAAGAGGAGGGCGGACCCTCCTACAATGAGCAGTTCTTC
once	TRBV18	-	TRBJ2-3	CASSPGTPLNTDTQYF	TGTGCCAGCTCACCCGGGACTCCACTGAACACAGATACGCAGTATTTT
-	TRBV6-5	-	TRBJ1-2	CASSYVPYGYTF	TGTGCCAGCAGTTACGTCCCTTATGGCTACACCTTC
few	TRBV7-3	-	TRBJ1-1	CASSLGLTNTEAFF	TGTGCCAGCAGCTTAGGGCTTACGAACACTGAAGCTTTCTTT
-	TRBV5-1	-	TRBJ1-3	CASSITRTDSGNTIYF	TGCGCCAGCAGCATTACCCGGACAGACTCTGGAAACACCATATATTTT
-	TRBV28	-	TRBJ1-3	CASSLGSGSGNTIYF	TGTGCCAGCAGTTTAGGTTCAGGGTCTGGAAACACCATATATTTT
-	TRBV10-1	TRBD2	TRBJ2-5	CASSVTGGSGGGGETQYF	TGCGCCAGCAGCGTCACCGGGGGTAGCGGGGGCGGAGGAGAGACCCAGTACTTC
-	TRBV28	-	TRBJ1-1	CASSRRALEAFF	TGTGCCAGCAGCCGGAGGGCATTGGAAGCTTTCTTT
-	TRBV5-1	TRBD1	TRBJ1-3	CASSLFDRVSGNTIYF	TGCGCCAGCAGCTTGTTTGACAGGGTCTCTGGAAACACCATATATTTT
-	TRBV7-9	-	TRBJ2-3	CASSLTPSPDTQYF	TGTGCCAGCAGCTTAACCCCCAGTCCGGATACGCAGTATTTT
once	TRBV19	TRBD2	TRBJ2-5	CATRSGGVSTQYF	TGTGCCACCCGGAGCGGGGGTGTGTCTACCCAGTACTTC
-	TRBV7-9	TRBD2	TRBJ2-3	CASSFEAGADTQYF	TGTGCCAGCAGCTTCGAAGCGGGGGCAGATACGCAGTATTTT
-	TRBV30	TRBD2	TRBJ2-3	CAWDYSGISTDTQYF	TGTGCCTGGGATTATAGCGGGATTTCCACAGATACGCAGTATTTT
-	TRBV5-1	-	TRBJ1-2	CASSPGVGGYTF	TGCGCCAGCAGCCCCGGGGTGGGTGGCTACACCTTC
-	TRBV9	-	TRBJ2-2	CATGQPNTGELFF	TGTGCCACCGGACAGCCTAACACCGGGGAGCTGTTTTTT
once	TRBV19	-	TRBJ2-1	CASSRTNTVREEQFF	TGTGCCAGTAGTAGGACTAATACGGTCCGGGAGGAGCAGTTCTTC
-	TRBV12-3/TRBV12-4	-	TRBJ1-2	CASNDSPYGYTF	TGTGCCAGCAATGACAGTCCCTATGGCTACACCTTC